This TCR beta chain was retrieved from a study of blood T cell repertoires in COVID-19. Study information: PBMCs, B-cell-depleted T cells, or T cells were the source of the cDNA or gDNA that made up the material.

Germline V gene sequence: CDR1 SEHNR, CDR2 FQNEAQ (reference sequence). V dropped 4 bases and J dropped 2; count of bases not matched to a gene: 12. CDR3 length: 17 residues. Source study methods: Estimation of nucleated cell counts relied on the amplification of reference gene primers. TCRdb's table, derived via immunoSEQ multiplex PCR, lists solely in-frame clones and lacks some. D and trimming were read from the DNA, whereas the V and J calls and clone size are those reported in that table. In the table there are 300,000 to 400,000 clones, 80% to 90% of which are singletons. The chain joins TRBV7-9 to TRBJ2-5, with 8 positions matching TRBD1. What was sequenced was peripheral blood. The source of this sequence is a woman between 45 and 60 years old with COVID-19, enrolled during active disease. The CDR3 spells CASSSLPTRTGQETQYF. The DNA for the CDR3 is TGTGCCAGCAGCTCCTTACCCACTAGGACAGGGCAAGAGACCCAGTACTTC.